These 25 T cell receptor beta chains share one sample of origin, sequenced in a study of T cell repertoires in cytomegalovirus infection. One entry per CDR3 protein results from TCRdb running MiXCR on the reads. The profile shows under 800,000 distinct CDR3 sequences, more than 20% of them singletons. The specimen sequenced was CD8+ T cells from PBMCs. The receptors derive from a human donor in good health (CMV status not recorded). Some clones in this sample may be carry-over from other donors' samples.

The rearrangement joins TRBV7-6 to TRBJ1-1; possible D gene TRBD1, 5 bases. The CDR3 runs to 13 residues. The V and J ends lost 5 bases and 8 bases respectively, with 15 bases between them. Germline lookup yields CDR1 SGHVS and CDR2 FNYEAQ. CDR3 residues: CASSVTGVEEAFF. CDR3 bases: TGTGCCAGCAGCGTCACAGGCGTTGAGGAAGCTTTCTTT.

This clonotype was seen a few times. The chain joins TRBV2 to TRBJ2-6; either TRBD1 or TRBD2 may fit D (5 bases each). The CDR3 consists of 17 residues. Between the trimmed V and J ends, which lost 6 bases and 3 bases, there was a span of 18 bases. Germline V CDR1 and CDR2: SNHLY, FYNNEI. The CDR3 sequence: CASRAGTAYRGANVLTF. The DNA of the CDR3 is TGTGCCAGCAGAGCCGGGACCGCGTATCGTGGGGCCAACGTCCTGACTTTC.

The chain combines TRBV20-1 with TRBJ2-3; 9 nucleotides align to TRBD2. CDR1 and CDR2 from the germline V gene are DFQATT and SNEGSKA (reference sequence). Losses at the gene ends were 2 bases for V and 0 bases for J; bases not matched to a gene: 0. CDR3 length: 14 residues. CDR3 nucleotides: TGCAGTGCTAGACTAGCGGGGAGCACAGATACGCAGTATTTT. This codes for CSARLAGSTDTQYF.

The CDR3 region has the DNA TGCAGTGCTAGAGATTCGGCTAGCGGGGGGGGGATGAGCCAAGAGACCCAGTACTTC. Residues: CSARDSASGGGMSQETQYF. The rearrangement links TRBV20-1 to TRBJ2-5; 12 bases map to TRBD2. From germline, CDR1 is DFQATT and CDR2 SNEGSKA (reference sequence). Trimming at V came to 0 bases and at J to 1 base, leaving 12 bases not matched to a gene. The CDR3 sequence is 19 residues long.

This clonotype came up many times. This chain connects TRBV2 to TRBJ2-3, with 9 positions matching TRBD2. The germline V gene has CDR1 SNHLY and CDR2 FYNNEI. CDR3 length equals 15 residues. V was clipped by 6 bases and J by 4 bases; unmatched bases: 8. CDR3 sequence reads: CASSGTSWDPDTQYF. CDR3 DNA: TGTGCCAGCAGCGGGACTAGCTGGGATCCAGATACGCAGTATTTT.

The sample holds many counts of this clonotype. The chain's CDR3 is CASSSIPGPSPETQYF. CDR3 DNA: TGTGCCAGCAGCTCGATCCCCGGGCCAAGTCCGGAGACCCAGTACTTC. This chain uses TRBV7-8 with TRBJ2-5; D not certain. The V end was cut by 4 bases, the J end by 5 bases, with 20 bases between. Looked up from germline, CDR1 is SGHVS and CDR2 is FQNEAQ. CDR3 length: 16 residues.

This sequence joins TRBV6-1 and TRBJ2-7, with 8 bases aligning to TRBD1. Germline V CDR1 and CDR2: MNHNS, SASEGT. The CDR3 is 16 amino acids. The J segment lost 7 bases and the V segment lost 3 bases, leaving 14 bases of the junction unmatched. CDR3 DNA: TGTGCCAGCAGTGACCAACTCCGGGACAGGTTACAGGAGCAGTACTTC. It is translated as CASSDQLRDRLQEQYF.

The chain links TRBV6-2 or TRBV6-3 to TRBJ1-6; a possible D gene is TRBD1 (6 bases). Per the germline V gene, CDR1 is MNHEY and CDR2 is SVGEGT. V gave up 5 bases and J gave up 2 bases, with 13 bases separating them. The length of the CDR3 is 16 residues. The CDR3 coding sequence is TGTGCCAGCAGTAACAGGGAAGGGACCTATAATTCACCCCTCCACTTT. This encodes CASSNREGTYNSPLHF.

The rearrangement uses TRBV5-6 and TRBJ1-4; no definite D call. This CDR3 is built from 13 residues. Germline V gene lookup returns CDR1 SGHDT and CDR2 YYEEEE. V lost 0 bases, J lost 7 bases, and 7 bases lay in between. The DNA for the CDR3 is TGTGCCAGCAGCTTGGGAGCTCGTGAAAAACTGTTTTTT. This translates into CASSLGAREKLFF.

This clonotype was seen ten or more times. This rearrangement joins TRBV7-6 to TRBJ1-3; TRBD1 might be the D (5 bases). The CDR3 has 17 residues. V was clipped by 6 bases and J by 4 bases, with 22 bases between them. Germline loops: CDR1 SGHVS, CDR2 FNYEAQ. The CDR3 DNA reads TGTGCCAGCAGTTTTTTCCCCCTGGGGGACTCAGGAAACACCATATATTTT. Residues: CASSFFPLGDSGNTIYF.

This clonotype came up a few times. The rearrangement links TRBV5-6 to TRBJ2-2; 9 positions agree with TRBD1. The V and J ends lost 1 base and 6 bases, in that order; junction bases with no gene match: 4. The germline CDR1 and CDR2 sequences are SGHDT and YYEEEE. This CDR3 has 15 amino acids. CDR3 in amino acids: CASSLRGQGAGELFF. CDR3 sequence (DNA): TGTGCCAGCAGCTTGCGGGGACAGGGCGCCGGGGAGCTGTTTTTT.

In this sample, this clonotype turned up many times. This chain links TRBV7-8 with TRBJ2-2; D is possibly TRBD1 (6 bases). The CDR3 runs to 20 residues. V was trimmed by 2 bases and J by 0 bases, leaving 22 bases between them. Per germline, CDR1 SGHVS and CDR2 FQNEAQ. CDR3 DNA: TGTGCCAGCAGCTTAAGAGGGAAAGGACAGTCCGTCGCGAACACCGGGGAGCTGTTTTTT. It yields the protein CASSLRGKGQSVANTGELFF.

The CDR3 nucleotides are TGCAGCGTTGATGGGTGGGGCGGGGAGCTGTTTTTT. As protein: CSVDGWGGELFF. The rearrangement uses TRBV29-1 and TRBJ2-2, with D hard to call. Trimming pared 3 bases from V and 7 bases from J, leaving 9 bases between. Germline CDR1 reads SQVTM; CDR2 reads ANQGSEA. The CDR3 contains 12 residues.

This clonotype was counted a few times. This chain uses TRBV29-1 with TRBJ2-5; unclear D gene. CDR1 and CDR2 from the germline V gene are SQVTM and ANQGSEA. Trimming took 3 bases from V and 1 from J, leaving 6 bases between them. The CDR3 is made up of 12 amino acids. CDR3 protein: CSVDTVQETQYF. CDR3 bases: TGCAGCGTTGACACAGTCCAAGAGACCCAGTACTTC.

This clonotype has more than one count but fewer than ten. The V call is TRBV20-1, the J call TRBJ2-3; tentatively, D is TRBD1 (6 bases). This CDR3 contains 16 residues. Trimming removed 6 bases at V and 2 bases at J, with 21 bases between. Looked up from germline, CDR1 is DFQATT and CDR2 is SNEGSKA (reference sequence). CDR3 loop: CSATLPGTGITDTQYF. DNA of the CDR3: TGCAGTGCCACCCTACCCGGAACAGGGATCACAGATACGCAGTATTTT.

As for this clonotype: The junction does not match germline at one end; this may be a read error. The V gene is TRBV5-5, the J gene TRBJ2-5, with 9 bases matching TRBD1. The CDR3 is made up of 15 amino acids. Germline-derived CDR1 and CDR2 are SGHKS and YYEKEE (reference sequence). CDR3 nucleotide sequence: TGTGTCAGCAGCGCCCGGGACAGGGCCCAAGAGACCCAGTACTTC. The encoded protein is CVSSARDRAQETQYF. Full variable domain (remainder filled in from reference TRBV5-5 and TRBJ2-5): DAGVTQSPTHLIKTRGQQVTLRCSPISGHKSVSWYQQVLGQGPQFIFQYYEKEERGRGNFPDRFSARQFPNYSSELNVNALLLGDSALYLCVSSARDRAQETQYFGPGTRLLVL.

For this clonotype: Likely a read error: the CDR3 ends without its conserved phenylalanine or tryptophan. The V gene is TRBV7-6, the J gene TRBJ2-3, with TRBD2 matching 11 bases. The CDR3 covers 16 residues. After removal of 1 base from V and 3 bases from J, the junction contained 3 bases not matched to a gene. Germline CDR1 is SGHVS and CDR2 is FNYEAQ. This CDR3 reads CASSLEASGGTDTQYS. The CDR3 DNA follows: TGTGCCAGCAGCTTAGAGGCTAGCGGGGGGACAGATACGCAGTATTCT.

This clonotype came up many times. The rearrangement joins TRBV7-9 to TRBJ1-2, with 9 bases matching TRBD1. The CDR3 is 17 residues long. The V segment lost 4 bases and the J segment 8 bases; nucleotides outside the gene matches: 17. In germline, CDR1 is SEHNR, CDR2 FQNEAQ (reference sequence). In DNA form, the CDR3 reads TGTGCCAGCAGCTCATCGCCGTTACAGGGGGCTCGGGAGGGCTACACCTTC. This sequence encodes CASSSSPLQGAREGYTF.

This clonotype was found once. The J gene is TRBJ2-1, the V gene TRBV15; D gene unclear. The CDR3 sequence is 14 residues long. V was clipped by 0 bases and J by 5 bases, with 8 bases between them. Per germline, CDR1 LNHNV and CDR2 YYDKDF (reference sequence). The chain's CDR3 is CATSRDGGNNEQFF. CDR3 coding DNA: TGTGCCACCAGCAGAGATGGTGGGAACAATGAGCAGTTCTTC. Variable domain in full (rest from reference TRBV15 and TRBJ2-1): DAMVIQNPRYQVTQFGKPVTLSCSQTLNHNVMYWYQQKSSQAPKLLFHYYDKDFNNEADTPDNFQSRRPNTSFCFLDIRSPGLGDTAMYLCATSRDGGNNEQFFGPGTRLTVL.

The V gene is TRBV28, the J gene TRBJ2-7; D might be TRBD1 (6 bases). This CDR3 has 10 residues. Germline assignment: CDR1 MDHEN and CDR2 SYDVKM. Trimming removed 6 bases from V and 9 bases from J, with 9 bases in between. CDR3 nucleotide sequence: TGTGCCAGCAGCAGGGGCGGGCAGTACGTC. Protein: CASSRGGQYV.

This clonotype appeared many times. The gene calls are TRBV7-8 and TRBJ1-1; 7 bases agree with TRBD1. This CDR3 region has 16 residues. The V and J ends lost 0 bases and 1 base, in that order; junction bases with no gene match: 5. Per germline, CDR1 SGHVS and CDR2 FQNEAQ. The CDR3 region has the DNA TGTGCCAGCAGCTTAGCGCCGAGGACAGGGAACACTGAAGCTTTCTTT. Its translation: CASSLAPRTGNTEAFF.

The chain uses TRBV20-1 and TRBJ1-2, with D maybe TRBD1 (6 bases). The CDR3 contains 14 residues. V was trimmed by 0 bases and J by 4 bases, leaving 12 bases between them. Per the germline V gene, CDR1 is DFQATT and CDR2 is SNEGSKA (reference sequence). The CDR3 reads CSARDGQGIYGYTF. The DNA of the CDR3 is TGCAGTGCTAGAGATGGCCAGGGGATCTATGGCTACACCTTC.

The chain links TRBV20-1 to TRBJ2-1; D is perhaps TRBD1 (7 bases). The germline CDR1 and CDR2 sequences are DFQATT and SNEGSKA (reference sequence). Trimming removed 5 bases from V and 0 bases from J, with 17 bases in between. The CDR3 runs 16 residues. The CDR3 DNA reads TGCAGTGCTCCTTCAGGAGGGGGCCGCTCCTACAATGAGCAGTTCTTC. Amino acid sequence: CSAPSGGGRSYNEQFF.

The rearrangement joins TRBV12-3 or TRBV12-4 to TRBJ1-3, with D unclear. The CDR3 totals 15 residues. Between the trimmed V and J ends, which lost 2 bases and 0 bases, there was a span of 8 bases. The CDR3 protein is CASSLLAGSGNTIYF. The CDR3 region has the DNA TGTGCCAGCAGTTTATTGGCGGGCTCTGGAAACACCATATATTTT.

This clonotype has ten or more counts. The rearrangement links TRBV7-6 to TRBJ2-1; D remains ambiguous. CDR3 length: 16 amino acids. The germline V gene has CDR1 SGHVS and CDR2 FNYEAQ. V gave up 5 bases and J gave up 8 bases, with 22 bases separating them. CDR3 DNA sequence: TGTGCCAGCAGCCCCACCGGGCCAACTGTTACCCATGAGCAGTTCTTC. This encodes CASSPTGPTVTHEQFF.